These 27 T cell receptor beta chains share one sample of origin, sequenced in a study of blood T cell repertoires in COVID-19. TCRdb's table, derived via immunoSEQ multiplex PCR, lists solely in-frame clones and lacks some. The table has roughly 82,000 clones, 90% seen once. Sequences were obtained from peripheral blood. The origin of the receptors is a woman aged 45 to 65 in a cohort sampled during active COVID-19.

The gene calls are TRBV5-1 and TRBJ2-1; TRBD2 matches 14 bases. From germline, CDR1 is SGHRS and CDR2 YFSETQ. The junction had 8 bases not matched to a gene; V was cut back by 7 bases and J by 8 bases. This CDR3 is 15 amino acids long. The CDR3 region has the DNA TGCGCCAGCGGGCCCTCGGGACTAGCGGGAGATGAGCAGTTCTTC. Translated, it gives CASGPSGLAGDEQFF. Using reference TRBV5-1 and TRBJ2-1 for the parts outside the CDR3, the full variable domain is KAGVTQTPRYLIKTRGQQVTLSCSPISGHRSVSWYQQTPGQGLQFLFEYFSETQRNKGNFPGRFSGRQFSNSRSEMNVSTLELGDSALYLCASGPSGLAGDEQFFGPGTRLTVL.

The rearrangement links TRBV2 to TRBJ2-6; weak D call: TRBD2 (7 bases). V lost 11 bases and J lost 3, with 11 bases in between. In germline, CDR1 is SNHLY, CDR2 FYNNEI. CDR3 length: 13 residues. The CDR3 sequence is CAEGGDGANVLTF. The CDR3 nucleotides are TGTGCCGAAGGGGGGGATGGGGCCAACGTCCTGACTTTC.

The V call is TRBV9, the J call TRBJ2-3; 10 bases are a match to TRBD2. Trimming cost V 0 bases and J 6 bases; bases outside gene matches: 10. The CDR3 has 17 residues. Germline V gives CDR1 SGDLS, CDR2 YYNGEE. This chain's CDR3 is CASSVVERGGGTDTQYF. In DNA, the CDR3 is TGTGCCAGCAGCGTAGTAGAGCGGGGGGGCGGGACGGATACGCAGTATTTT.

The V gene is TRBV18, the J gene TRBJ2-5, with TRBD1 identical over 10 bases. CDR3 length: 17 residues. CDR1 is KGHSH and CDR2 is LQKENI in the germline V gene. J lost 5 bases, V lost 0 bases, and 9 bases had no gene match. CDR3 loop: CASSPPFGQGGLETQYF. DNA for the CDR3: TGTGCCAGCTCACCACCGTTTGGACAGGGGGGGTTGGAGACCCAGTACTTC.

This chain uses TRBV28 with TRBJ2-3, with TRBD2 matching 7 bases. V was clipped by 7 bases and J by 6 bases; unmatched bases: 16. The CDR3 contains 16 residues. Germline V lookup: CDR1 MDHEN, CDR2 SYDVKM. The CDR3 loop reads CASTLGLAEAEDTQYF. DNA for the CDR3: TGTGCCAGCACCTTGGGGCTAGCGGAGGCGGAGGATACGCAGTATTTT.

The CDR3 DNA reads TGTGCCAGTAAACCCGCCGCTGTCGGCTACGAGCAGTACTTC. Protein: CASKPAAVGYEQYF. The chain couples TRBV7-8 to TRBJ2-7; D uncertain. The CDR3 length is 14 residues. CDR1 and CDR2 (germline): SGHVS, FQNEAQ. V lost 9 bases and J 3 bases, leaving 18 bases between the germline ends.

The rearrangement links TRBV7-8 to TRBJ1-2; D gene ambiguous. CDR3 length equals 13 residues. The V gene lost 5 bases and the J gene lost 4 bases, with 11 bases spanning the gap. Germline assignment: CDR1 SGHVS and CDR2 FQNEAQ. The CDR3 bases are TGTGCCAGCAGCCAAAAGTCCAGCTATGGCTACACCTTC. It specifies CASSQKSSYGYTF.

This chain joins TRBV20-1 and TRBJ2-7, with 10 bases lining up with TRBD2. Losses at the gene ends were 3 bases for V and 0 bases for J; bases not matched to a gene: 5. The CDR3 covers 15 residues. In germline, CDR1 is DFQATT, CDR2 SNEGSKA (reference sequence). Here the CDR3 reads CSASELAGSSYEQYF. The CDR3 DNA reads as TGCAGTGCTAGTGAACTAGCGGGAAGCTCCTACGAGCAGTACTTC.

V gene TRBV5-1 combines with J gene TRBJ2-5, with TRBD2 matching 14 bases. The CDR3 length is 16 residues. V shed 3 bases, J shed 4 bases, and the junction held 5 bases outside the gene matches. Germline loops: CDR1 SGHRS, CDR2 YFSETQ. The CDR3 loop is CASSWGTSGSTETQYF. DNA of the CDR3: TGCGCCAGCAGCTGGGGGACTAGCGGGAGCACAGAGACCCAGTACTTC.

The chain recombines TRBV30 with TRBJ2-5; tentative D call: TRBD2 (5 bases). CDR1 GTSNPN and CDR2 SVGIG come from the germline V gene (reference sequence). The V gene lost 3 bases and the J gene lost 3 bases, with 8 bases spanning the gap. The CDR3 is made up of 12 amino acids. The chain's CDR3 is CAWRRAEETQYF. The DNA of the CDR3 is TGTGCCTGGAGGCGGGCGGAAGAGACCCAGTACTTC. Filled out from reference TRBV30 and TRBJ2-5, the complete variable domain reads SQTIHQWPATLVQPVGSPLSLECTVEGTSNPNLYWYRQAAGRGLQLLFYSVGIGQISSEVPQNLSASRPQDRQFILSSKKLLLSDSGFYLCAWRRAEETQYFGPGTRLLVL.

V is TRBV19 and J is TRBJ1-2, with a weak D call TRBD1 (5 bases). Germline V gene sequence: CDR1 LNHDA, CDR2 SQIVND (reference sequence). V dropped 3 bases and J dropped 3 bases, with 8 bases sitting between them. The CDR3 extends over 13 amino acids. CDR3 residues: CASSIWDYYGYTF. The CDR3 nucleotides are TGTGCCAGTAGTATCTGGGACTACTATGGCTACACCTTC.

This CDR3 reads CASSESIAGATNEQFF. DNA of the CDR3: TGCGCCAGCAGTGAGTCGATAGCGGGAGCCACCAATGAGCAGTTCTTC. The chain links TRBV10-1 to TRBJ2-1, with 9 bases matching TRBD2. The trim removed 0 bases at V and 6 bases at J, leaving 6 bases unmatched. This CDR3 is built from 16 residues. Per the germline V gene, CDR1 is WNHNN and CDR2 is SYGVQD (reference sequence).

The CDR3 region has the DNA TGTGCCAGCACCCAGGGGAACAATGAAAAACTGTTTTTT. Translated: CASTQGNNEKLFF. V usage is TRBV7-9 and J usage is TRBJ1-4; TRBD1 might be the D (6 bases). CDR1 is SEHNR, CDR2 FQNEAQ, per germline (reference sequence). The CDR3 is made up of 13 amino acids. Trimming pared 7 bases from V and 5 bases from J, leaving 11 bases between.

The CDR3 loop reads CASSQELPGLGLGEQFF. DNA of the CDR3: TGTGCCAGCAGCCAAGAACTACCGGGACTAGGCCTAGGAGAGCAGTTCTTC. The chain joins TRBV14 to TRBJ2-1, with 8 bases aligning to TRBD2. With 0 bases clipped from V and 10 bases from J, the junction kept 14 bases outside the gene matches. CDR1 is SGHDN, CDR2 FVKESK, per germline. The CDR3 runs 17 residues.

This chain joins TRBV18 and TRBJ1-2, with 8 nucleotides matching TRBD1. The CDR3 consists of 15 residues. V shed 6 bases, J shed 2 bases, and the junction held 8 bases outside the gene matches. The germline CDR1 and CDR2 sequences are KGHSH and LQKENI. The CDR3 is CASSDQGAGNYGYTF. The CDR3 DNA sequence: TGTGCCAGCTCCGATCAGGGGGCGGGCAACTATGGCTACACCTTC.

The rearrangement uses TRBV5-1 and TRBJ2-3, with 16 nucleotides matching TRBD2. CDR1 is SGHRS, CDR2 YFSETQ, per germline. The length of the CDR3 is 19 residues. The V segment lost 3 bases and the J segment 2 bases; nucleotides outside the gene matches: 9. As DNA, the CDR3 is TGCGCCAGCAGCTCCCTCGGGACTAGCGGGAGGGGGGACACAGATACGCAGTATTTT. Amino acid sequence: CASSSLGTSGRGDTDTQYF. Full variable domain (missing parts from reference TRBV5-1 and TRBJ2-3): KAGVTQTPRYLIKTRGQQVTLSCSPISGHRSVSWYQQTPGQGLQFLFEYFSETQRNKGNFPGRFSGRQFSNSRSEMNVSTLELGDSALYLCASSSLGTSGRGDTDTQYFGPGTRLTVL.

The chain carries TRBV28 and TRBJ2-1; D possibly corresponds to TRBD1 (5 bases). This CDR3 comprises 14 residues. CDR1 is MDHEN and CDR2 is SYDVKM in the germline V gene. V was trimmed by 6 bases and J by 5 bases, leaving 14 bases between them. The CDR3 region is CASRPQDRNNEQFF. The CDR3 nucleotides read TGTGCCAGCAGGCCACAAGACAGAAACAATGAGCAGTTCTTC.

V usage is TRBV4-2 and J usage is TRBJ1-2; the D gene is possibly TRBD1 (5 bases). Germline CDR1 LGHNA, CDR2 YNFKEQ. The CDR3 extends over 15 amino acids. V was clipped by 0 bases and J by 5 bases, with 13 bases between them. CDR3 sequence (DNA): TGTGCCAGCAGCCAAGATAGGGGAAAAGGTTATGGCTACACCTTC. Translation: CASSQDRGKGYGYTF.

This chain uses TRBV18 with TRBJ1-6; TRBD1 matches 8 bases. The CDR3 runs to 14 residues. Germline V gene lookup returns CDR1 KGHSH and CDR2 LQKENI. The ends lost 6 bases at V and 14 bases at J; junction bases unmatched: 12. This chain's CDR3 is CASSPGQGQWALHF. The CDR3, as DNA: TGTGCCAGCTCCCCCGGACAGGGCCAATGGGCCCTCCACTTT.

The CDR3 bases are TGCGCCACCGGGACAGGGATGGCCACTGAAGCTTTCTTT. Encoded protein: CATGTGMATEAFF. This chain uses TRBV10-1 with TRBJ1-1, with TRBD1 matching over 9 bases. Per germline, CDR1 WNHNN and CDR2 SYGVQD (reference sequence). V shed 10 bases, J shed 4 bases, and the junction held 7 bases outside the gene matches. The length of the CDR3 is 13 residues.

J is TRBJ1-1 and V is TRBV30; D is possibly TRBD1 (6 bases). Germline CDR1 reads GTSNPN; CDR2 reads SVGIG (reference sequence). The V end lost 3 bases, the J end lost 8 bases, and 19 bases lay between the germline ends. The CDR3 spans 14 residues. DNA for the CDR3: TGTGCCTGGAGGGGAGGGGGGTCCTTATTAGAAGCTTTCTTT. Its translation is CAWRGGGSLLEAFF.

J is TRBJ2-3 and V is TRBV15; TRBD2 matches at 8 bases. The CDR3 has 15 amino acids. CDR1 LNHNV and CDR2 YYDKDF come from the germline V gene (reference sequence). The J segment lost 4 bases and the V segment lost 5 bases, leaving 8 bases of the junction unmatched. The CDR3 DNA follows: TGTGCCACCAGCCCGCGTAGCGGGATCCCAGATACGCAGTATTTT. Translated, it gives CATSPRSGIPDTQYF. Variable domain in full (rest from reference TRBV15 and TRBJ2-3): DAMVIQNPRYQVTQFGKPVTLSCSQTLNHNVMYWYQQKSSQAPKLLFHYYDKDFNNEADTPDNFQSRRPNTSFCFLDIRSPGLGDTAMYLCATSPRSGIPDTQYFGPGTRLTVL.

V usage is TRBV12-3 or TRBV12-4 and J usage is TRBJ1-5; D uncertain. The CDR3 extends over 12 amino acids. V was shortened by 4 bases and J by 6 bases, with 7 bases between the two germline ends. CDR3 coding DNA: TGTGCCAGCAGTTGGGGAGGTCAGCCCCAGCATTTT. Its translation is CASSWGGQPQHF.

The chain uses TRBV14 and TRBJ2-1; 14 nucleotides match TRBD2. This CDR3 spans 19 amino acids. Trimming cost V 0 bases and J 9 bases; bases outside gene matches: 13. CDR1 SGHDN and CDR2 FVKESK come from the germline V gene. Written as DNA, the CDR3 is TGTGCCAGCAGCCAAGATAGTCGACTAGCGGGAGGGCCAAAGATTGAGCAGTTCTTC. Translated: CASSQDSRLAGGPKIEQFF.

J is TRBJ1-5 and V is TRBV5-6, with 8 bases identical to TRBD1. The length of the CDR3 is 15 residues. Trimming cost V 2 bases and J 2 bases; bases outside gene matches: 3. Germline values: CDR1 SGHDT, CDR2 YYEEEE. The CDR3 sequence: CASSLGQGGNQPQHF. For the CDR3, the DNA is TGTGCCAGCAGCTTAGGACAGGGTGGCAATCAGCCCCAGCATTTT.

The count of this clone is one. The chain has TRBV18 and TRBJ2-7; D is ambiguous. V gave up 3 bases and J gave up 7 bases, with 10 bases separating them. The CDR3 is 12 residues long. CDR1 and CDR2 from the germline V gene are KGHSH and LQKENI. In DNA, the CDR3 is TGTGCCAGCTCACCCAGCTCCGGGGAGCAGTACTTC. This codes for CASSPSSGEQYF.

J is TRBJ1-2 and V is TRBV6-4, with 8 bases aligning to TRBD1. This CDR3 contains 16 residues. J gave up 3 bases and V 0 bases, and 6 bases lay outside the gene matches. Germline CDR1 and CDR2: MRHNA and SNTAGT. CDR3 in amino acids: CASSDSLRTGYYGYTF. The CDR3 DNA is TGTGCCAGCAGTGACTCCCTTCGGACAGGGTACTATGGCTACACCTTC.